A single sample gave rise to the 2 T cell receptor beta chains below, sequenced in a study of T-cell reconstitution after alpha-beta-depleted transplantation in children. As it was prepared, the TCRbeta library received unique molecular identifiers. TCRdb called the PCR reads again in MiXCR, with one record for every CDR3 protein. The sample lists about 870,000 distinct CDR3 sequences; approximately 15% were seen once. The starting material was PBMCs, mostly from graft donor cells, obtained 360 days after TCRalphabeta/CD19-depleted stem cell transplant. These receptors originate from a male patient under 18 who had a stem cell transplant for acute lymphoblastic leukemia, so the T cells may come from the graft donor.

In this sample, this clonotype turned up a few times. The J gene is TRBJ2-1, the V gene TRBV14; D gene ambiguous. The CDR3 contains 18 residues. Germline V gene data show CDR1 as SGHDN and CDR2 as FVKESK. Trimming stripped 4 bases from V and 0 bases from J, with 19 bases between. This CDR3 reads CASSLLPMTSYSYNEQFF. CDR3 coding DNA: TGTGCCAGCAGCCTGCTTCCTATGACATCCTACTCCTACAATGAGCAGTTCTTC.

This clonotype was detected many times. The rearrangement uses TRBV20-1 and TRBJ2-7, with 9 bases lining up with TRBD2. V shed 3 bases and J 0 bases; nucleotides not matched to a gene: 3. The germline CDR1 and CDR2 sequences are DFQATT and SNEGSKA (reference sequence). The CDR3 spans 14 residues. As DNA, the CDR3 is TGCAGTGCTAGGGGTAGCGGGAGCTCCTACGAGCAGTACTTC. Translated: CSARGSGSSYEQYF.